The rows below give T cell receptor beta chains drawn from one sample of a study of blood T cell repertoires in COVID-19. Sequencing was performed with immunoSEQ multiplex PCR; in TCRdb, only in-frame clones are kept and a portion is missing. The sample lists around 330,000 clones; under 95% were seen once. Input material: PBMCs or T cells enriched from blood (not recorded which). The receptors shown here come from a man aged 55-75 years who had recovered from COVID-19. Both conserved end residues are part of each CDR3. Fields, in order: CDR3 DNA, CDR3 protein, J gene, V gene, clone size, D gene. The D gene is left open where the match is weak. Part of the rows lack a size; the others show once, few, many or a class for expanded clones.

TGTGCCAGCAGCAAAACTAGCGGGGCGATCAATGAGCAGTTCTTC | CASSKTSGAINEQFF | TRBJ2-1 | TRBV9 | - | TRBD2
TGTGCCAGCAGCCAAGCGGGTCTTAGCCGATCGAACACCGGGGAGCTGTTTTTT | CASSQAGLSRSNTGELFF | TRBJ2-2 | TRBV3-1/TRBV3-2 | - | -
TGTGCCACCAGAGACAGTAACACTGAAGCTTTCTTT | CATRDSNTEAFF | TRBJ1-1 | TRBV24-1 | once | -
TGCAGCGTGGTAGCGATTAACACTGAAGCTTTCTTT | CSVVAINTEAFF | TRBJ1-1 | TRBV29-1 | - | -
TGTGCCAGCAGCAAAGGACAGGGGGAGACCCAGTACTTC | CASSKGQGETQYF | TRBJ2-5 | TRBV7-2 | - | TRBD1
TGCAGCGTTGATAGCGGGGGGTTGTCAGATACGCAGTATTTT | CSVDSGGLSDTQYF | TRBJ2-3 | TRBV29-1 | - | TRBD2
TGTGCCAGCAGTCCCTGGACATCGGCCCTGAGGACTGAAGCTTTCTTT | CASSPWTSALRTEAFF | TRBJ1-1 | TRBV27 | - | -
TGCAGCGTCGAGGGGACGCGGGGAGAAAAACTGTTTTTT | CSVEGTRGEKLFF | TRBJ1-4 | TRBV29-1 | - | -
TGTGCCAGCAGCTTACGCCCTTTTGTGGCGGGGGGGAAAGAGACCCAGTACTTC | CASSLRPFVAGGKETQYF | TRBJ2-5 | TRBV7-8 | - | TRBD2
TGTGCCAGCAGTCCACAGGGCCACGAGCAGTACTTC | CASSPQGHEQYF | TRBJ2-7 | TRBV12-3/TRBV12-4 | - | -
TGTGCCAGTAGAAGATCAGGGGTCCCAAGTACTAACTATGGCTACACCTTC | CASRRSGVPSTNYGYTF | TRBJ1-2 | TRBV19 | - | -
TGTGCCAGCAGCCATACCGGGGTGCGGGGGGGCATGTTCTTC | CASSHTGVRGGMFF | TRBJ2-1 | TRBV7-8 | - | TRBD2
TGTGCCAGCAGCTTAGAGAGGCTCGGGGAGCTGTTTTTT | CASSLERLGELFF | TRBJ2-2 | TRBV11-2 | - | -
TGCGCCAGCAGCTCTTCACCCTTAATCAGCGCGGCTGAAGCTTTCTTT | CASSSSPLISAAEAFF | TRBJ1-1 | TRBV5-1 | - | -
TGTGCCAGCAGCCTAGAGACAGGAGGCAATCAGCCCCAGCATTTT | CASSLETGGNQPQHF | TRBJ1-5 | TRBV3-1/TRBV3-2 | - | -
TGTGCCAGCAGCTTAGGGGGGACAGATTCCTACGAGCAGTACTTC | CASSLGGTDSYEQYF | TRBJ2-7 | TRBV11-2 | - | TRBD1
TGTGCCAGCAGCCCAACGAATTGGAAAGAGGGTCAGCCCCAGCATTTT | CASSPTNWKEGQPQHF | TRBJ1-5 | TRBV5-5 | once | -
TGTGCCATCAGGGACAGGGGCGCAATGGATCGGAATTCACCCCTCCACTTT | CAIRDRGAMDRNSPLHF | TRBJ1-6 | TRBV10-3 | - | TRBD1
TGTGCCAGCAGCTTAGCGGGCCCGACCAGGGGTGGCTACACCTTC | CASSLAGPTRGGYTF | TRBJ1-2 | TRBV7-9 | - | -
TGTGCCAGCAGTGATCAGGGAAGGACTGAAGCTTTCTTT | CASSDQGRTEAFF | TRBJ1-1 | TRBV2 | - | -
TGTGCCAGCAGCCAAGAAAGGTTAGCGTCGATCGGTGAGCAGTTCTTC | CASSQERLASIGEQFF | TRBJ2-1 | TRBV3-1/TRBV3-2 | - | -
TGTGCCAGCAGGAGTAATGGACAGGGAGCTGGCTACACCTTC | CASRSNGQGAGYTF | TRBJ1-2 | TRBV2 | - | TRBD1
TGCAGCGCGTCGGGCGGGGGGGCTTTAGATACGCAGTATTTT | CSASGGGALDTQYF | TRBJ2-3 | TRBV29-1 | once | TRBD2
TGTGCCAGCAGCTATGGGGGGTCCGCTGAGCAGTTCTTC | CASSYGGSAEQFF | TRBJ2-1 | TRBV7-3 | - | -
TGTGCCAGCAGCCTCCGCCCCCGGGCTAGCGGGACCAATGAGCAGTTCTTC | CASSLRPRASGTNEQFF | TRBJ2-1 | TRBV7-6 | - | TRBD2
TGTGCCAGCAGCGTAGGGCTCAATGAGCAGTTCTTC | CASSVGLNEQFF | TRBJ2-1 | TRBV9 | - | -
TGCGCCAGCAGCCAAGATCGGTCCTCAGGGGGGATTCTTGGCTACACCTTC | CASSQDRSSGGILGYTF | TRBJ1-2 | TRBV4-1 | - | TRBD1
TGTGCCAGCAGCGTAGGGTCAGGGAACTCTCAAGAGACCCAGTACTTC | CASSVGSGNSQETQYF | TRBJ2-5 | TRBV9 | - | -
TGTGCCAGCAGACCCGGGACTAGGAACACTGAGCAGTTCTTC | CASRPGTRNTEQFF | TRBJ2-1 | TRBV2 | few | TRBD2
TGTGCCAGCAGTAGGGACAGGAGTACAACTAATGAAAAACTGTTTTTT | CASSRDRSTTNEKLFF | TRBJ1-4 | TRBV2 | - | TRBD1
TGTGCCAGCAGCATATTGGAGGGGGCAGGTGGGGAGCTGTTTTTT | CASSILEGAGGELFF | TRBJ2-2 | TRBV9 | - | -
TGTGCCAGCAGCTCAATTCGCAGGTTGGAAGATGAAAAACTGTTTTTT | CASSSIRRLEDEKLFF | TRBJ1-4 | TRBV6-6 | - | -
TGTGCCAGCAGGGACAGGGGGCTGTTTAATGAGCAGTTCTTC | CASRDRGLFNEQFF | TRBJ2-1 | TRBV2 | once | TRBD1
TGTGCCAGCAGCAAAGAGTCGGACATTCTTGAGACCCAGTACTTC | CASSKESDILETQYF | TRBJ2-5 | TRBV21-1 | - | -
TGCGCCAGCAGCCAAGATCAAAAAGGGGGTGAAAAACTGTTTTTT | CASSQDQKGGEKLFF | TRBJ1-4 | TRBV4-1 | - | -
TGTGCCAGCAGCAAAGCGCCGGTGCTAGCGAAGAAGTCGGATACGCAGTATTTT | CASSKAPVLAKKSDTQYF | TRBJ2-3 | TRBV21-1 | - | -
TGTGCCAGCAGTGAATCGGGGGGACTCGACTATGGCTACACCTTC | CASSESGGLDYGYTF | TRBJ1-2 | TRBV25-1 | - | -
TGTGCCTGGAGTAAGCTAGCGGAGGCCTACGAGCAGTACTTC | CAWSKLAEAYEQYF | TRBJ2-7 | TRBV30 | - | TRBD2
TGCGCCAGCATGGAGGGACTCGCGAACACCGGGGAGCTGTTTTTT | CASMEGLANTGELFF | TRBJ2-2 | TRBV5-1 | - | -
TGTGCCTGGAGACAGCAGATCTACAATGAGCAGTTCTTC | CAWRQQIYNEQFF | TRBJ2-1 | TRBV30 | - | -
TGCAGCGTTGAATCGAACAGGGTTCGGGGAAAACTGTTTTTT | CSVESNRVRGKLFF | TRBJ1-4 | TRBV29-1 | few | -
TGTGCCAGCAGCGCAGGACAGGGAAACTATGGCTACACCTTC | CASSAGQGNYGYTF | TRBJ1-2 | TRBV5-5 | - | TRBD1
TGTGCCAGCAGCGTACAAGTCGGGGGAGGGGAGACCCAGTACTTC | CASSVQVGGGETQYF | TRBJ2-5 | TRBV7-2 | - | TRBD2
TGTGCCAGCAGCTTCCACTGGACAGAACTTGAAGCTTTCTTT | CASSFHWTELEAFF | TRBJ1-1 | TRBV13 | - | -
TGTGCCAGTAGTATCTTATACAGCCTCGACTATGGCTACACCTTC | CASSILYSLDYGYTF | TRBJ1-2 | TRBV19 | - | -
TGTGCCAGCAGCCAGTTACGGCGGGAGCCCCAGCATTTT | CASSQLRREPQHF | TRBJ1-5 | TRBV3-1/TRBV3-2 | - | -
TGTGCCAGCAGCTTGTACAGGTCGAATGAGCAGTTCTTC | CASSLYRSNEQFF | TRBJ2-1 | TRBV5-8 | - | -
TGCGCCAGCAGCTTGTGGCTAGCGGGGTACAATGAGCAGTTCTTC | CASSLWLAGYNEQFF | TRBJ2-1 | TRBV5-1 | - | TRBD2
TGCGCCAGCAGCCAAGCCGGGACACCTCAGCCCCAGCATTTT | CASSQAGTPQPQHF | TRBJ1-5 | TRBV4-1 | - | -
TGTGCCAGCAGCCAAGGGGCCACCGGAGGGACCCAGTACTTC | CASSQGATGGTQYF | TRBJ2-5 | TRBV4-2 | once | -
TGTGCCAGCAGCAAAGGACAGGGGCCGAGGAAGTATTTT | CASSKGQGPRKYF | TRBJ2-3 | TRBV5-6 | - | TRBD1
TGTGCCAGCAGTTACTCGAGTATAGACTCCTACGAGCAGTACTTC | CASSYSSIDSYEQYF | TRBJ2-7 | TRBV6-5 | - | -
TGTGCCAGCAGCTTGCAGGGGGACAATTCACCCCTCCACTTT | CASSLQGDNSPLHF | TRBJ1-6 | TRBV5-4 | - | TRBD1